This TCR beta chain was identified during a study of T-cell memory formation after mild COVID-19. With 6 bases clipped from V and 4 bases from J, the junction kept 13 bases outside the gene matches. The germline V gene has CDR1 DFQATT and CDR2 SNEGSKA (reference sequence). CDR3 length: 17 amino acids. A single record per CDR3 protein comes from TCRdb applying MiXCR to the 5' RACE reads. The data contain about 400,000 distinct CDR3 sequences, approximately 19% of them singletons. This clonotype was seen a handful of times. This clonotype originated in a man younger than 35 who had mild COVID-19 (a few samples of this study predate the infection). Cell type and time point are not known. The material sequenced was PBMCs or a T cell subset sorted from them (not recorded which). The chain couples TRBV20-1 to TRBJ2-7, with 15 bases that match TRBD2. The CDR3 DNA sequence: TGCAGTGCCACCGGGACAGGGACTAGCGGGGGGATTTACGAGCAGTACTTC. It translates to CSATGTGTSGGIYEQYF.